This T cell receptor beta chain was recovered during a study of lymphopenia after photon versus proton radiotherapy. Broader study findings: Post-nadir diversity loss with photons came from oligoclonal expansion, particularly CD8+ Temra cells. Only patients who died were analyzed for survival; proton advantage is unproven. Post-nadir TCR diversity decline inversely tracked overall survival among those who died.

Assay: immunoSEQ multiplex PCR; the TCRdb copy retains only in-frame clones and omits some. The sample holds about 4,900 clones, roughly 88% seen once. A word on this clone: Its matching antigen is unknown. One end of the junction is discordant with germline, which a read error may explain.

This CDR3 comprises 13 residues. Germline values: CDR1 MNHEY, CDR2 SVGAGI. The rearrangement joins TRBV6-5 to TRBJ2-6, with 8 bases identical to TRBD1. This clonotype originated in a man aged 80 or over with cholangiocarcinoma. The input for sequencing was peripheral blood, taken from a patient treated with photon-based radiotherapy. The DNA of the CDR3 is TGTGCCAGCAGTTACGCGTTGACAGGGGTGGAATCTTTC. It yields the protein CASSYALTGVESF.